The TCR beta chain described here comes from a study of spatial heterogeneity in lung cancer. Across the whole study: Those follow-up PBMC samples that were available underwent sequencing, at a median interval of about 22 months following resection. Detection consistently yielded more beta chains than alpha chains.

Time point noted: blood at routine non-recurrence follow-up after resection. Each molecule of TCR cDNA was tagged with one unique molecular identifier. TCRdb used MiXCR to reprocess the 5' RACE reads, holding one entry per CDR3 protein. The table shows about 110,000 distinct CDR3 sequences, with approximately 11% occurring only once. This CDR3 comprises 16 residues. V lost 3 bases to trimming and J lost 4 bases; unmatched junction nucleotides: 5. CDR1 is SEHNR and CDR2 is FQNEAQ in the germline V gene (reference sequence). The specimen comprised PBMCs, sampled at follow-up. This TCR was recovered from a female donor with early-stage non-small cell lung cancer. This sequence joins TRBV7-9 and TRBJ2-3; 12 bases line up with TRBD2. CDR3 in amino acids: CASSFGTSGRSDTQYF. The CDR3 coding sequence is TGTGCCAGCAGCTTCGGTACTAGCGGGAGGTCAGATACGCAGTATTTT.